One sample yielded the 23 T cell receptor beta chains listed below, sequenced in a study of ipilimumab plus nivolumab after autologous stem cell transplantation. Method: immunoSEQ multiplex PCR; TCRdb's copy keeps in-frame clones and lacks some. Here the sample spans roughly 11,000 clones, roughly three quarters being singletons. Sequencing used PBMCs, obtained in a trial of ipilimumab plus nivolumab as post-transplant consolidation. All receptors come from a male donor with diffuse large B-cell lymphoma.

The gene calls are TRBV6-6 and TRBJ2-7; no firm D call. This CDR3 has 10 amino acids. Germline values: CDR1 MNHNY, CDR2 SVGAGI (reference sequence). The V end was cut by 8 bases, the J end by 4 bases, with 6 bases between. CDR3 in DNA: TGTGCCAGCGGAATGTACGAGCAGTACTTC. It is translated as CASGMYEQYF.

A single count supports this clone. Here the CDR3 reads CASSQGQITERYYGYTF. CDR3 DNA: TGTGCCAGCAGCCAGGGACAGATAACCGAACGATACTATGGCTACACCTTC. The chain recombines TRBV7-8 with TRBJ1-2, with TRBD1 matching over 7 bases. This CDR3 is built from 17 residues. V shed 5 bases, J shed 3 bases, and the junction held 15 bases outside the gene matches. Germline V gene sequence: CDR1 SGHVS, CDR2 FQNEAQ.

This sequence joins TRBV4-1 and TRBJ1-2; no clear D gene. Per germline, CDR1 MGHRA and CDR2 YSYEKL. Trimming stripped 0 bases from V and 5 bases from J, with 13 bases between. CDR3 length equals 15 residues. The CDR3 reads CASSQDYGSRYGYTF. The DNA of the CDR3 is TGCGCCAGCAGCCAAGACTACGGCAGTCGATATGGCTACACCTTC.

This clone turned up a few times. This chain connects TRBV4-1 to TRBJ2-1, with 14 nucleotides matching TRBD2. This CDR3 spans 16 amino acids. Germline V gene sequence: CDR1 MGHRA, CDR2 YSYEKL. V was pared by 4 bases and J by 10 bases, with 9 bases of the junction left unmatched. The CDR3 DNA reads TGCGCCAGCAGCCTTACGACTAGCGGGGGGGCACTGGAGCAGTTCTTC. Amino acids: CASSLTTSGGALEQFF.

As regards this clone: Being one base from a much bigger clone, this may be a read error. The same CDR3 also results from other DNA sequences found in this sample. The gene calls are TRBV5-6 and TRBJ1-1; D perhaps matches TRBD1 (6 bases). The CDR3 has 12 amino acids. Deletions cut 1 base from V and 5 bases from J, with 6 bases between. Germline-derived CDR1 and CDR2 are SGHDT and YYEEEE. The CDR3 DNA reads TGTGCCAGCAGCTTGAGGGGGACTGAAGCTTTCTTT. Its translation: CASSLRGTEAFF.

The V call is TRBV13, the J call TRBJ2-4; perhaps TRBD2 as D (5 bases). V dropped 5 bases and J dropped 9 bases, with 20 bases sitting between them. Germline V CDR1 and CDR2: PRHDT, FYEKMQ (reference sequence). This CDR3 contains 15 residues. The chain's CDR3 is CASSRGLSGGGIQYF. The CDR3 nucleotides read TGTGCCAGCAGCCGTGGACTCTCCGGTGGCGGCATTCAGTACTTC. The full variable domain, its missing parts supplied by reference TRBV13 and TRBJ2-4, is AAGVIQSPRHLIKEKRETATLKCYPIPRHDTVYWYQQGPGQDPQFLISFYEKMQSDKGSIPDRFSAQQFSDYHSELNMSSLELGDSALYFCASSRGLSGGGIQYFGAGTRLSVL.

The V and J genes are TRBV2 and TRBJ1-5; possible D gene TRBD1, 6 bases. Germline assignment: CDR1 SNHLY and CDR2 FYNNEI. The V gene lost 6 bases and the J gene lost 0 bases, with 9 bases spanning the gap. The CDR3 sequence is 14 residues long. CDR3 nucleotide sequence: TGTGCCAGCAGCGGGACACTTAGCAATCAGCCCCAGCATTTT. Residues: CASSGTLSNQPQHF.

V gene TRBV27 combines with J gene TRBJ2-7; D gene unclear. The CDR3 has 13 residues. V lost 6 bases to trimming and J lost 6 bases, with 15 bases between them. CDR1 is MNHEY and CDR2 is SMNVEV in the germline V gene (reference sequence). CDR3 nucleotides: TGTGCCAGCAGATCAGCTCCTAGTGGCGAGCAGTACTTC. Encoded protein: CASRSAPSGEQYF.

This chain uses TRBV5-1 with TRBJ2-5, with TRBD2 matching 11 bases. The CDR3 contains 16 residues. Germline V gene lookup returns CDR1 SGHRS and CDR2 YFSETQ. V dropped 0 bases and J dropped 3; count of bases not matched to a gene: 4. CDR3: CASSLEGSGGEETQYF. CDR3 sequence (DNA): TGCGCCAGCAGCTTGGAAGGTAGCGGGGGGGAAGAGACCCAGTACTTC. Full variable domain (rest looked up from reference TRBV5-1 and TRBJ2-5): KAGVTQTPRYLIKTRGQQVTLSCSPISGHRSVSWYQQTPGQGLQFLFEYFSETQRNKGNFPGRFSGRQFSNSRSEMNVSTLELGDSALYLCASSLEGSGGEETQYFGPGTRLLVL.

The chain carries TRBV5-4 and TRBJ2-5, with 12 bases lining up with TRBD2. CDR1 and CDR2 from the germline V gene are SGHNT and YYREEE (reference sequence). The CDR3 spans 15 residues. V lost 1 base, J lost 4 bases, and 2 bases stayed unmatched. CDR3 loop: CASSLLAGGRETQYF. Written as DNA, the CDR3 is TGTGCCAGCAGCTTGCTAGCGGGGGGGAGAGAGACCCAGTACTTC.

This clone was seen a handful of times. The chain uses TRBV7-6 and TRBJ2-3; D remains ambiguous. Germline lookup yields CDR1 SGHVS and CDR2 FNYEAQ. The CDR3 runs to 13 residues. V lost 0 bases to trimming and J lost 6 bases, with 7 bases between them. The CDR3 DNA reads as TGTGCCAGCAGCTTAGCGCTTATTGATACGCAGTATTTT. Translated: CASSLALIDTQYF.

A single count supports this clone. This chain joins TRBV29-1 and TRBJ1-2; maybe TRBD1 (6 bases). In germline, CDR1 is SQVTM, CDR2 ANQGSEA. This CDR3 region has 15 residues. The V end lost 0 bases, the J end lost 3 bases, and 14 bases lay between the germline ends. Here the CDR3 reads CSVEDRGRGYYGYTF. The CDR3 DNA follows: TGCAGCGTTGAAGATCGGGGGCGGGGTTACTATGGCTACACCTTC.

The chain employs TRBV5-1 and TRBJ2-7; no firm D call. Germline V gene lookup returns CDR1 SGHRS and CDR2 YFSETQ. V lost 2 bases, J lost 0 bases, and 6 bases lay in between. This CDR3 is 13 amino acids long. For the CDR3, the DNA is TGCGCCAGCAGCTTTCCGGGCTCCTACGAGCAGTACTTC. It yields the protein CASSFPGSYEQYF.

The CDR3 reads CASSKTGLTEETQYF. The CDR3, as DNA: TGTGCCAGCAGTAAAACGGGACTGACTGAAGAGACCCAGTACTTC. This sequence joins TRBV6-5 and TRBJ2-5; TRBD2 is a possible D gene (6 bases). Germline V gene data show CDR1 as MNHEY and CDR2 as SVGAGI. The length of the CDR3 is 15 residues. V gave up 5 bases and J gave up 3 bases, with 16 bases separating them.

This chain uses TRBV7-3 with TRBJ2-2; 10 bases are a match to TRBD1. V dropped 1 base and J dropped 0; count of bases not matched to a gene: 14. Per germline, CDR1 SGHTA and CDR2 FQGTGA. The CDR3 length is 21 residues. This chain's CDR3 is CASSLRVGTGDPTSNTGELFF. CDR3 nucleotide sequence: TGTGCCAGCAGCTTAAGAGTAGGGACAGGGGACCCAACTTCGAACACCGGGGAGCTGTTTTTT.

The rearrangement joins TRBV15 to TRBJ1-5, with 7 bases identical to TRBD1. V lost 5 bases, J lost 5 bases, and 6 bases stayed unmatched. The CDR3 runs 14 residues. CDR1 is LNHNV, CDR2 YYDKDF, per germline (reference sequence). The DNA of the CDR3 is TGTGCCACCAGCCCTAGGCAGGGGGATCAGCCCCAGCATTTT. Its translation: CATSPRQGDQPQHF.

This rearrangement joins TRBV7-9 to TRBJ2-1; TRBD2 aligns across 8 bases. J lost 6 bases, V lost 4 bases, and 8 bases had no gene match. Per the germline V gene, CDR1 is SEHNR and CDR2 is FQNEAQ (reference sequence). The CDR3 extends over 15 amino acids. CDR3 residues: CASSSPGGPGNEQFF. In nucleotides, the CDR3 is TGTGCCAGCAGCTCCCCGGGAGGGCCGGGCAATGAGCAGTTCTTC.

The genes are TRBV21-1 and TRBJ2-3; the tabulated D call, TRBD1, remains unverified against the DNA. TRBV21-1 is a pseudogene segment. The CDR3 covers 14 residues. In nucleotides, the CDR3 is TGTGCCAGCAGCAGTTGTCAGGCAACCGATACGCAGTATTTT. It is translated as CASSSCQATDTQYF.

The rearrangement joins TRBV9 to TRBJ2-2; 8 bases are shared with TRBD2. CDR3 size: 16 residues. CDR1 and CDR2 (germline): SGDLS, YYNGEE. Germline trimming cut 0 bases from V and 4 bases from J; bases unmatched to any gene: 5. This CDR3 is CASSVDGTRSTGELFF. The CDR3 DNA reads TGTGCCAGCAGCGTAGATGGGACTAGGAGCACCGGGGAGCTGTTTTTT.

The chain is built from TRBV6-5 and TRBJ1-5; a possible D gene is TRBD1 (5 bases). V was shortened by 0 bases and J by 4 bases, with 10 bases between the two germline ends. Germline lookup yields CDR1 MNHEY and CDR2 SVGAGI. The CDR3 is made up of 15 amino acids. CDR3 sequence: CASSYSWGRNQPQHF. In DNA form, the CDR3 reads TGTGCCAGCAGTTACTCTTGGGGCAGAAATCAGCCCCAGCATTTT.

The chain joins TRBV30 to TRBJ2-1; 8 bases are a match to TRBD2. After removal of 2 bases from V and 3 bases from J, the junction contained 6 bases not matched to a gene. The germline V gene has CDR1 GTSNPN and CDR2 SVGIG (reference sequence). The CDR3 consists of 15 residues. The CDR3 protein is CAWSTSGSFYNEQFF. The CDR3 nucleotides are TGTGCCTGGAGTACGAGCGGGAGCTTCTACAATGAGCAGTTCTTC. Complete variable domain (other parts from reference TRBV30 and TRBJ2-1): SQTIHQWPATLVQPVGSPLSLECTVEGTSNPNLYWYRQAAGRGLQLLFYSVGIGQISSEVPQNLSASRPQDRQFILSSKKLLLSDSGFYLCAWSTSGSFYNEQFFGPGTRLTVL.

CDR3 nucleotides: TGTGCCAGCAGCCGGACAGACTACGAGCAGTACTTC. Translation: CASSRTDYEQYF. V is TRBV7-9 and J is TRBJ2-7, with D possibly matching TRBD1 (6 bases). With 5 bases removed from V and 3 bases from J, the gap between germline ends came to 8 bases. The CDR3 runs to 12 residues. Germline assignment: CDR1 SEHNR and CDR2 FQNEAQ (reference sequence).

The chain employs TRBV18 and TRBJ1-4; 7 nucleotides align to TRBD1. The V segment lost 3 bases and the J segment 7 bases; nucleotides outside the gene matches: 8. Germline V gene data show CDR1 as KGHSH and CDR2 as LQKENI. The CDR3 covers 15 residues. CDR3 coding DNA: TGTGCCAGCTCACCCCACGGAGGGGGCATTGAAAAACTGTTTTTT. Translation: CASSPHGGGIEKLFF.